Listed below are T cell receptor beta chains from one sample, sequenced in a study of T cells after yellow fever vaccination. In TCRdb, the 5' RACE reads were re-called with MiXCR into one record per CDR3 protein. Of 45,000 to 60,000 distinct CDR3 sequences listed, less than 8.5% are singletons. The sequenced sample was CD8+ T cells not binding an NS4B(214-222) dextramer, sorted from PBMCs, obtained roughly 47 days after the first yellow fever vaccination. These receptors were collected from a man aged 18 to 29 who received the YFV17D yellow fever vaccine. The CDR3 runs from the conserved cysteine through the conserved F or W. A D gene is named only where the DNA matches it firmly. Clone size is given for some rows only: seen once, a few or many times, or a class if the clone is expanded.

j_call cdr3_length v_call clone_size d_call cdr3_nt cdr3_aa
TRBJ1-4 16 TRBV7-8 - - TGTGCCAGCAGTCTCGCGACGGTCGGACTTCGGGAAAAACTGTTTTTT CASSLATVGLREKLFF
TRBJ2-1 15 TRBV7-9 - - TGTGCCAGCAGCCCCGCAACTATCTCCTACAATGAGCAGTTCTTC CASSPATISYNEQFF
TRBJ1-1 16 TRBV6-2/TRBV6-3 - - TGTGCCAGCAGCCGGGGACGGAGAGAATTCGACACTGAAGCTTTCTTT CASSRGRREFDTEAFF
TRBJ1-4 11 TRBV6-6 many - TGTGCCAGCAGTCACGGTGAAAAACTGTTTTTT CASSHGEKLFF
TRBJ1-1 13 TRBV10-3 few - TGTGCCATCAGGGGTGACTCGAACACTGAAGCTTTCTTT CAIRGDSNTEAFF
TRBJ2-1 13 TRBV6-1 many - TGTGCCAGCAGTCTTGACACTTACAATGAGCAGTTCTTC CASSLDTYNEQFF
TRBJ2-3 10 TRBV20-1 many - TGCAGTCCGTTTCCAGATACGCAGTATTTT CSPFPDTQYF
TRBJ2-1 15 TRBV11-2 - - TGTGCCAGCAGCTTAGCTGTGGGCTCCTACAATGAGCAGTTCTTC CASSLAVGSYNEQFF
TRBJ1-1 15 TRBV5-5 - - TGTGCCAGCAGCTTGGGGCCCCCCGGGAACACTGAAGCTTTCTTT CASSLGPPGNTEAFF
TRBJ2-1 15 TRBV24-1 - - TGTGCCACCAGTGATCTCCGCGGAGGGTGGAATGAGCAGTTCTTC CATSDLRGGWNEQFF